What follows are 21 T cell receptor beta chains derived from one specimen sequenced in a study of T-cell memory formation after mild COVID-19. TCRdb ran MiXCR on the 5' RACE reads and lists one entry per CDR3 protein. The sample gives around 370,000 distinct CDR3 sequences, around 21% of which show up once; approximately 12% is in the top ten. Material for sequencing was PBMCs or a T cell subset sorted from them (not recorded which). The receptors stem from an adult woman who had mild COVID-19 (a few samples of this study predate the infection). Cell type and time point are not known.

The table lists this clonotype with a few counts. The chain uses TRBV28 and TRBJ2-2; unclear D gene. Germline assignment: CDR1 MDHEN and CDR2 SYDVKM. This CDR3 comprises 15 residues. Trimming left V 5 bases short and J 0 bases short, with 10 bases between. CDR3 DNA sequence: TGTGCCAGCAGTCCCTCTATCGCGAACACCGGGGAGCTGTTTTTT. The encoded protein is CASSPSIANTGELFF. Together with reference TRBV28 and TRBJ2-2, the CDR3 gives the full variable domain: DVKVTQSSRYLVKRTGEKVFLECVQDMDHENMFWYRQDPGLGLRLIYFSYDVKMKEKGDIPEGYSVSREKKERFSLILESASTNQTSMYLCASSPSIANTGELFFGEGSRLTVL.

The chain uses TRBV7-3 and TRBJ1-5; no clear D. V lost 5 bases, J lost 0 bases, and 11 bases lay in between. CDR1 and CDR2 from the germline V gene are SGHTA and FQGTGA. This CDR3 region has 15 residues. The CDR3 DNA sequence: TGTGCCAGCAGCCCCGGACTCCTTAGCAATCAGCCCCAGCATTTT. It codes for CASSPGLLSNQPQHF.

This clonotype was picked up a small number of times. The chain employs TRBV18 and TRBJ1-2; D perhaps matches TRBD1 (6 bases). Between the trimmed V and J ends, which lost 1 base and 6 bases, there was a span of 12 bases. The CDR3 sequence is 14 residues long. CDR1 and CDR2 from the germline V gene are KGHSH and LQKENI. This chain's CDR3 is CASSPQDSSDGYTF. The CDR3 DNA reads TGTGCCAGCTCACCACAGGACAGTTCTGATGGCTACACCTTC. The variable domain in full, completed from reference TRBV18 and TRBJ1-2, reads NAGVMQNPRHLVRRRGQEARLRCSPMKGHSHVYWYRQLPEEGLKFMVYLQKENIIDESGMPKERFSAEFPKEGPSILRIQQVVRGDSAAYFCASSPQDSSDGYTFGSGTRLTVV.

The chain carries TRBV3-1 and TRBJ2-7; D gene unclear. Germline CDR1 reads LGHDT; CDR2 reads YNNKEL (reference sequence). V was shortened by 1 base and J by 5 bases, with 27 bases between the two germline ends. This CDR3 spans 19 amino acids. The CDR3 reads CASSQGYLGIQPRLDEQYF. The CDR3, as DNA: TGTGCCAGCAGCCAAGGATACCTAGGGATCCAACCCCGATTAGACGAGCAGTACTTC.

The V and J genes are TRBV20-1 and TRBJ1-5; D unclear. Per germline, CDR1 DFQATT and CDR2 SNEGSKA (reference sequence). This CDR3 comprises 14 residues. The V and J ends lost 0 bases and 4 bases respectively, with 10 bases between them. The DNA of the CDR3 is TGCAGTGCTAGAGATAGCGGAGGAAATCAGCCCCAGCATTTT. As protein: CSARDSGGNQPQHF.

DNA of the CDR3: TGTGCCAGCAGTGATAGCGGGGAGAGCTCCTACGAGCAGTACTTC. It translates to CASSDSGESSYEQYF. The V and J genes are TRBV2 and TRBJ2-7, with 8 bases aligning to TRBD2. This CDR3 is 15 amino acids long. Germline assignment: CDR1 SNHLY and CDR2 FYNNEI. V trimming: 3 bases; J trimming: 0 bases; junction bases outside the gene matches: 4.

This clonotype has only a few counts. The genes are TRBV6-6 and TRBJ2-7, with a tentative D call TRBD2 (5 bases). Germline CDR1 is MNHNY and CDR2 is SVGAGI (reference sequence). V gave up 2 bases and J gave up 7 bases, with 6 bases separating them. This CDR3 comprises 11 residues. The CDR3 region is CASSYRGEQYF. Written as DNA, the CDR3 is TGTGCCAGCAGTTACCGGGGAGAGCAGTACTTC.

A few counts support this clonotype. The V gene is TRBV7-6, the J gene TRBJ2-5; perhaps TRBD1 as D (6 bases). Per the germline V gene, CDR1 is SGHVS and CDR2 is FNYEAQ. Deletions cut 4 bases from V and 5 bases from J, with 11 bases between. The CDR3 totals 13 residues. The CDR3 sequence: CASSSSTGETQYF. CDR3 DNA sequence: TGTGCCAGCAGCTCATCCACAGGGGAGACCCAGTACTTC.

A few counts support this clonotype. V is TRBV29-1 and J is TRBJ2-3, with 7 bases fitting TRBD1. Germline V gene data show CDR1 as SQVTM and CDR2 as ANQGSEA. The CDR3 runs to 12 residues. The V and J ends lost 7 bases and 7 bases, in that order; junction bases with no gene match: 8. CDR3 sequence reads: CSGRTGLNTQYF. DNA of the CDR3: TGCAGCGGAAGGACAGGTTTGAATACGCAGTATTTT.

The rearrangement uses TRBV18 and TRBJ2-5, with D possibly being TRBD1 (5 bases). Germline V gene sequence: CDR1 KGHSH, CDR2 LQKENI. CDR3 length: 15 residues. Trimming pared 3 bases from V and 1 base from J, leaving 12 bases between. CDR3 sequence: CASSPRSGIQETQYF. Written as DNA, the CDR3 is TGTGCCAGCTCACCTCGCTCAGGGATCCAAGAGACCCAGTACTTC.

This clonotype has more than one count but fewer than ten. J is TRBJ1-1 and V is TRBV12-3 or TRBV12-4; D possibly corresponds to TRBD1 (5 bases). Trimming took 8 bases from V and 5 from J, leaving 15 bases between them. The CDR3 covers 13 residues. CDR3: CASQARGGTEAFF. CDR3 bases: TGTGCCAGCCAGGCTCGGGGGGGGACTGAAGCTTTCTTT.

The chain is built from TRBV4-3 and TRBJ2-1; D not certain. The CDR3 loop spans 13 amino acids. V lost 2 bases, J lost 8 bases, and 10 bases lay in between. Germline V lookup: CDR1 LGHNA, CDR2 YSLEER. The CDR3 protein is CASSQLRADEQFF. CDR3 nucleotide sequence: TGCGCCAGCAGCCAACTAAGGGCGGATGAGCAGTTCTTC.

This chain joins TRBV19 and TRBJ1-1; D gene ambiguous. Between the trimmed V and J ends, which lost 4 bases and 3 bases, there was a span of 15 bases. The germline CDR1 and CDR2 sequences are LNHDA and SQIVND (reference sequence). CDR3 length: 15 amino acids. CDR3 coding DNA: TGTGCCAGTAGTAAAAGGGCGACCGGGGACACTGAAGCTTTCTTT. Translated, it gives CASSKRATGDTEAFF.

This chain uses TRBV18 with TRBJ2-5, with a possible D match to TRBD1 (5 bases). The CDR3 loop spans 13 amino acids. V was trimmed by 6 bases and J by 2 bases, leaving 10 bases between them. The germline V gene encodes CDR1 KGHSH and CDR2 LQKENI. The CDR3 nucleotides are TGTGCCAGCTCCGCCTCAGGGCAAGAGACCCAGTACTTC. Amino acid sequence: CASSASGQETQYF.

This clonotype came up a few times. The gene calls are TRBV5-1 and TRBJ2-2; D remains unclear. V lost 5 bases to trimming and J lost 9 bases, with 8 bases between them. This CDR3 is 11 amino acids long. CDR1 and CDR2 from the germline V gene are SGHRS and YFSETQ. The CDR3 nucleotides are TGCGCCAGCAGAATGAACCGGGAGCTGTTTTTT. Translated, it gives CASRMNRELFF.

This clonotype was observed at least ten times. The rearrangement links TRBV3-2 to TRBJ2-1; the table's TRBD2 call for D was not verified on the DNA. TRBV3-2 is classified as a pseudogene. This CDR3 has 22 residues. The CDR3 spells CASSQHYLKEREFCPIHNEQFF. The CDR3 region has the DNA TGTGCCAGCAGCCAACACTACCTTAAGGAGCGGGAGTTTTGTCCCATCCACAATGAGCAGTTCTTC.

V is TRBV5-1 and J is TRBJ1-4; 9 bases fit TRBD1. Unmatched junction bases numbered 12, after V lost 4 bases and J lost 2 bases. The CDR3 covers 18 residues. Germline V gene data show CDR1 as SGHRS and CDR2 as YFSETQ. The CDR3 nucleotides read TGCGCCAGCAGCCCGGGGACAGGGACCCTGATCACTAATGAAAAACTGTTTTTT. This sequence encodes CASSPGTGTLITNEKLFF.

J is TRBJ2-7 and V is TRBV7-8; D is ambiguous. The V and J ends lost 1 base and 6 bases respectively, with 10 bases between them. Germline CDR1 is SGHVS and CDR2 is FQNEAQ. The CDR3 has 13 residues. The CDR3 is CASSLGSGSEQYF. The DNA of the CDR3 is TGTGCCAGCAGCTTAGGATCCGGATCCGAGCAGTACTTC.

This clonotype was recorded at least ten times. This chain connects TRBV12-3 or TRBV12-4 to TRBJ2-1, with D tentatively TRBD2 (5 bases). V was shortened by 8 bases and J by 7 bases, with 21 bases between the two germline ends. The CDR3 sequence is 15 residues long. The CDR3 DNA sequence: TGTGCCAGCCGAAGCACGGGGATGCGCGGGAATGAGCAGTTCTTC. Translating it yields CASRSTGMRGNEQFF.

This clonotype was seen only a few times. The CDR3 sequence: CASSFPGLAAYSYNEQFF. The CDR3 DNA sequence: TGTGCCAGCAGCTTCCCAGGACTAGCGGCTTACTCCTACAATGAGCAGTTCTTC. The rearrangement links TRBV7-9 to TRBJ2-1, with 10 positions matching TRBD2. CDR3 length: 18 residues. V was pared by 3 bases and J by 0 bases, with 8 bases of the junction left unmatched. The germline gives CDR1 SEHNR, CDR2 FQNEAQ (reference sequence). Drawing the rest from reference TRBV7-9 and TRBJ2-1, the complete variable domain is DTGVSQNPRHKITKRGQNVTFRCDPISEHNRLYWYRQTLGQGPEFLTYFQNEAQLEKSRLLSDRFSAERPKGSFSTLEIQRTEQGDSAMYLCASSFPGLAAYSYNEQFFGPGTRLTVL.

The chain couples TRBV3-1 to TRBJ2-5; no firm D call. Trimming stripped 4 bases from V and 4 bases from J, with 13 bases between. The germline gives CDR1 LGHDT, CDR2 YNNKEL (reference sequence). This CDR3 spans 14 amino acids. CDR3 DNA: TGTGCCAGCAGCCCCGGACCCGGCCGAGAGACCCAGTACTTC. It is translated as CASSPGPGRETQYF.